Following are 28 T cell receptor beta chains from one sample sequenced in a study of blood T cell repertoires in COVID-19. Assay: immunoSEQ multiplex PCR; the TCRdb copy retains only in-frame clones and omits some. Of around 220,000 clones listed, over 80% are singletons. Sequenced sample: peripheral blood. These TCRs come from a human donor in a cohort sampled during active COVID-19.

The chain couples TRBV18 to TRBJ2-5, with 9 bases identical to TRBD1. V dropped 0 bases and J dropped 1; count of bases not matched to a gene: 6. Germline CDR1 is KGHSH and CDR2 is LQKENI. This CDR3 region has 17 residues. The CDR3 DNA reads as TGTGCCAGCTCACCACCGACAGGGGGTTCATCCCAAGAGACCCAGTACTTC. Protein: CASSPPTGGSSQETQYF.

The chain recombines TRBV7-2 with TRBJ2-7, with 8 bases matching TRBD1. From germline, CDR1 is SGHTA and CDR2 FQGNSA. This CDR3 spans 14 amino acids. Trimming at V came to 3 bases and at J to 0 bases, leaving 1 base not matched to a gene. The DNA for the CDR3 is TGTGCCAGCAGCTTCGGACAGGGCTCCTACGAGCAGTACTTC. The encoded protein is CASSFGQGSYEQYF.

The chain couples TRBV19 to TRBJ2-7; 9 bases map to TRBD1. The ends lost 7 bases at V and 2 bases at J; junction bases unmatched: 6. The CDR3 totals 14 residues. In germline, CDR1 is LNHDA, CDR2 SQIVND (reference sequence). CDR3 coding DNA: TGTGCCAGTACCCGACGACAGGGGGCCTACGAGCAGTACTTC. Its translation: CASTRRQGAYEQYF.

The rearrangement joins TRBV7-9 to TRBJ2-5; no reliable D call. Germline V gives CDR1 SEHNR, CDR2 FQNEAQ (reference sequence). Trimming removed 5 bases from V and 2 bases from J, with 6 bases in between. This CDR3 is 12 amino acids long. The CDR3 protein is CASSLLQETQYF. CDR3 in DNA: TGTGCCAGCAGCCTCCTACAAGAGACCCAGTACTTC.

This clone was found once. The rearrangement links TRBV7-9 to TRBJ1-4, with TRBD1 identical over 12 bases. The CDR3 contains 15 residues. Looked up from germline, CDR1 is SEHNR and CDR2 is FQNEAQ (reference sequence). The ends lost 3 bases at V and 7 bases at J; junction bases unmatched: 3. Here the CDR3 DNA reads TGTGCCAGCAGCTTGGGACAGGGGGCGAGTGAAAAACTGTTTTTT. Translated: CASSLGQGASEKLFF.

The genes are TRBV19 and TRBJ1-5; D not resolved. Germline CDR1 reads LNHDA; CDR2 reads SQIVND (reference sequence). The CDR3 is made up of 12 amino acids. Trimming took off 5 bases at V and 5 bases at J, with 7 bases between the two ends. The DNA for the CDR3 is TGTGCCAGTAGTCGACGGGATCAGCCCCAGCATTTT. Encoded protein: CASSRRDQPQHF.

The chain combines TRBV6-1 with TRBJ2-4; D possibly corresponds to TRBD1 (5 bases). From germline, CDR1 is MNHNS and CDR2 SASEGT. V lost 3 bases and J lost 0, with 12 bases in between. CDR3 length equals 16 residues. CDR3: CASSDPDRLAKNIQYF. CDR3 DNA sequence: TGTGCCAGCAGTGACCCAGACAGATTAGCCAAAAACATTCAGTACTTC.

This clone was seen a handful of times. The chain recombines TRBV9 with TRBJ1-4; weak D call: TRBD1 (6 bases). This CDR3 comprises 14 residues. Germline-derived CDR1 and CDR2 are SGDLS and YYNGEE. Trimming cost V 2 bases and J 1 base, with 6 bases left between them. The CDR3 protein is CASSVTGTNEKLFF. The CDR3, as DNA: TGTGCCAGCAGCGTGACAGGAACTAATGAAAAACTGTTTTTT.

The rearrangement uses TRBV11-2 and TRBJ1-1; TRBD1 aligns across 10 bases. This CDR3 has 14 amino acids. J gave up 4 bases and V 3 bases, and 2 bases lay outside the gene matches. CDR1 is SGHAT and CDR2 is FQNNGV in the germline V gene. The CDR3 DNA reads TGTGCCAGCAGCTTGGACAGGGGGAGCACTGAAGCTTTCTTT. As protein: CASSLDRGSTEAFF.

The chain uses TRBV5-1 and TRBJ2-7, with D possibly TRBD2 on 6 matching bases. CDR3 length equals 14 residues. The V and J ends lost 5 bases and 5 bases respectively, with 17 bases between them. In germline, CDR1 is SGHRS, CDR2 YFSETQ. Here the CDR3 reads CASREGRVEHEQYF. The CDR3 nucleotides read TGCGCCAGCAGGGAGGGCAGGGTGGAGCACGAGCAGTACTTC.

This chain uses TRBV5-8 with TRBJ1-2; TRBD1 matches 8 bases. Germline V lookup: CDR1 SGHTS, CDR2 YDEGEE. Unmatched junction bases numbered 5, after V lost 4 bases and J lost 6 bases. The CDR3 contains 13 residues. CDR3 sequence: CASSRDRGHGYTF. DNA for the CDR3: TGTGCCAGCAGCCGCGACAGGGGACATGGCTACACCTTC. Full variable domain (rest looked up from reference TRBV5-8 and TRBJ1-2): EAGVTQSPTHLIKTRGQQATLRCSPISGHTSVYWYQQALGLGLQFLLWYDEGEERNRGNFPPRFSGRQFPNYSSELNVNALELEDSALYLCASSRDRGHGYTFGSGTRLTVV.

With regard to this clone: The DNA is omitted, as the CDR3 cannot be located on it reliably, and the CDR3 follows TCRdb's listing. The V and J genes are TRBV21-1 and TRBJ1-1; the DNA was not used to check the table's D call, TRBD1. TRBV21-1 is termed a pseudogene. A total of 15 residues make up the CDR3, ends included. The CDR3 loop is CASSLRWGLGTEAFF.

V usage is TRBV5-1 and J usage is TRBJ2-3, with D possibly TRBD1 on 6 matching bases. The V gene's germline CDR1 is SGHRS and CDR2 YFSETQ. The CDR3 is made up of 14 amino acids. V shed 6 bases and J shed 2 bases, with 13 bases lying between them. The CDR3 here is CASTMAGATDTQYF. The CDR3 bases are TGCGCCAGCACAATGGCAGGGGCCACAGATACGCAGTATTTT.

This rearrangement joins TRBV5-4 to TRBJ2-2, with 11 bases identical to TRBD2. This CDR3 region has 16 residues. With 4 bases clipped from V and 0 bases from J, the junction kept 2 bases outside the gene matches. The germline V gene has CDR1 SGHNT and CDR2 YYREEE (reference sequence). Here the CDR3 reads CASSMTSGTNTGELFF. In nucleotides, the CDR3 is TGTGCCAGCAGCATGACTAGCGGGACGAACACCGGGGAGCTGTTTTTT.

The V and J genes are TRBV28 and TRBJ1-2; 7 bases align to TRBD1. Trimming removed 2 bases from V and 0 bases from J; junction bases left unmatched: 3. The germline V gene has CDR1 MDHEN and CDR2 SYDVKM. The CDR3 runs to 15 residues. The chain's CDR3 is CASSLLGTANYGYTF. CDR3 nucleotide sequence: TGTGCCAGCAGTTTACTCGGGACAGCTAACTATGGCTACACCTTC.

The rearrangement joins TRBV6-2 or TRBV6-3 to TRBJ2-4; no firm D call. V was clipped by 0 bases and J by 3 bases, with 9 bases between them. The CDR3 consists of 15 residues. Germline CDR1 reads MNHEY; CDR2 reads SVGEGT. The CDR3 nucleotides are TGTGCCAGCAGTTACTCGCGTCTTTTCAAAAACATTCAGTACTTC. Translated, it gives CASSYSRLFKNIQYF.

The chain carries TRBV5-5 and TRBJ2-1; 9 nucleotides match TRBD2. With 5 bases clipped from V and 0 bases from J, the junction kept 12 bases outside the gene matches. The germline V gene has CDR1 SGHKS and CDR2 YYEKEE (reference sequence). The CDR3 sequence is 18 residues long. The CDR3 loop reads CASRVTSGRPSSYNEQFF. The CDR3 nucleotides are TGTGCCAGCAGGGTAACCAGCGGGAGGCCTAGCTCCTACAATGAGCAGTTCTTC.

This clone was detected a few times. V usage is TRBV21-1 and J usage is TRBJ1-1; the tabulated D call, TRBD1, remains unverified against the DNA. TRBV21-1 is labeled a pseudogene. The CDR3 extends over 16 amino acids. CDR3 amino acids: CASSKDPGSTNTEAFF. In nucleotides, the CDR3 is TGTGCCAGCAGCAAAGATCCAGGGTCGACAAACACTGAAGCTTTCTTT.

The table lists this clone with many counts. This chain uses TRBV30 with TRBJ1-6, with no clear D. The CDR3 spans 17 residues. Trimming pared 1 base from V and 0 bases from J, leaving 13 bases between. Germline assignment: CDR1 GTSNPN and CDR2 SVGIG (reference sequence). The CDR3 nucleotides are TGTGCCTGGAGTGGTAGTGCCGGGAGCTCCTATAATTCACCCCTCCACTTT. It encodes CAWSGSAGSSYNSPLHF.

The V call is TRBV28, the J call TRBJ2-7, with TRBD2 matching over 7 bases. The germline gives CDR1 MDHEN, CDR2 SYDVKM. The CDR3 sequence is 16 residues long. Trimming cost V 1 base and J 2 bases; bases outside gene matches: 8. The CDR3 DNA reads TGTGCCAGCAGTTTATATTCCCTAGCGGTTACCTACGAGCAGTACTTC. Its translation: CASSLYSLAVTYEQYF.

The chain carries TRBV5-4 and TRBJ2-3; TRBD1 matches at 9 bases. Trimming removed 0 bases from V and 3 bases from J; junction bases left unmatched: 2. The germline CDR1 and CDR2 sequences are SGHNT and YYREEE (reference sequence). The CDR3 spans 15 residues. The CDR3 protein is CASSLVGQGTDTQYF. The DNA of the CDR3 is TGTGCCAGCAGCTTGGTGGGACAGGGTACAGATACGCAGTATTTT. Based on the CDR3 plus reference TRBV5-4 and TRBJ2-3, the full variable domain is ETGVTQSPTHLIKTRGQQVTLRCSSQSGHNTVSWYQQALGQGPQFIFQYYREEENGRGNFPPRFSGLQFPNYSSELNVNALELDDSALYLCASSLVGQGTDTQYFGPGTRLTVL.

The chain carries TRBV7-2 and TRBJ1-5; TRBD1 matches at 8 bases. With V trimmed by 3 bases and J by 2 bases, 3 bases remained unmatched. The CDR3 length is 15 residues. CDR1 is SGHTA and CDR2 is FQGNSA in the germline V gene. CDR3 nucleotide sequence: TGTGCCAGCAGCTTCGGACAGGGTCGCAATCAGCCCCAGCATTTT. This gives the protein CASSFGQGRNQPQHF.

CDR3 amino acids: CSVVPTGEGNTIYF. The CDR3 DNA is TGCAGCGTCGTCCCGACAGGGGAAGGAAACACCATATATTTT. The chain couples TRBV29-1 to TRBJ1-3, with 8 positions matching TRBD1. V dropped 6 bases and J dropped 4; count of bases not matched to a gene: 8. CDR1 and CDR2 from the germline V gene are SQVTM and ANQGSEA. This CDR3 spans 14 amino acids. The full variable domain, with the rest looked up from reference TRBV29-1 and TRBJ1-3, is SAVISQKPSRDICQRGTSLTIQCQVDSQVTMMFWYRQQPGQSLTLIATANQGSEATYESGFVIDKFPISRPNLTFSTLTVSNMSPEDSSIYLCSVVPTGEGNTIYFGEGSWLTVV.

The chain is built from TRBV7-9 and TRBJ1-6; 8 bases fit TRBD1. Trimming took 1 base from V and 9 from J; bases not matched to a gene: 5. The CDR3 has 15 amino acids. Germline CDR1 SEHNR, CDR2 FQNEAQ (reference sequence). For the CDR3, the DNA is TGTGCCAGCAGCTTAGATGGTGACAGGGGTTCACCCCTCCACTTT. This gives the protein CASSLDGDRGSPLHF.

The V gene is TRBV15, the J gene TRBJ2-3; 12 bases agree with TRBD2. After removal of 3 bases from V and 4 bases from J, the junction contained 8 bases not matched to a gene. Germline V CDR1 and CDR2: LNHNV, YYDKDF (reference sequence). This CDR3 has 17 residues. The CDR3, as DNA: TGTGCCACCAGCAGGCAAACCGCTAGCGGGAGGGCAGATACGCAGTATTTT. Translation gives CATSRQTASGRADTQYF.

This rearrangement joins TRBV9 to TRBJ2-1; 9 nucleotides line up with TRBD2. With V trimmed by 0 bases and J by 7 bases, 11 bases remained unmatched. The germline V gene has CDR1 SGDLS and CDR2 YYNGEE. This CDR3 is built from 17 residues. The CDR3 region has the DNA TGTGCCAGCAGCGTAGCAAGACTAGCGGAAAGGAAGAATGAGCAGTTCTTC. It encodes CASSVARLAERKNEQFF.

The chain has TRBV28 and TRBJ1-5; a weak D match, TRBD1 (6 bases). The V end lost 3 bases, the J end lost 0 bases, and 9 bases lay between the germline ends. Germline V gene sequence: CDR1 MDHEN, CDR2 SYDVKM. The CDR3 consists of 15 residues. The CDR3 is CASSFRGFSNQPQHF. CDR3 nucleotide sequence: TGTGCCAGCAGTTTCAGGGGCTTTAGCAATCAGCCCCAGCATTTT.

This clone came up many times. V gene TRBV27 combines with J gene TRBJ2-7; perhaps TRBD1 as D (5 bases). This CDR3 has 12 amino acids. CDR1 is MNHEY, CDR2 SMNVEV, per germline (reference sequence). CDR3 amino acids: CASGATLYEQYF. CDR3 in DNA: TGTGCTTCTGGGGCAACCCTCTACGAGCAGTACTTC.